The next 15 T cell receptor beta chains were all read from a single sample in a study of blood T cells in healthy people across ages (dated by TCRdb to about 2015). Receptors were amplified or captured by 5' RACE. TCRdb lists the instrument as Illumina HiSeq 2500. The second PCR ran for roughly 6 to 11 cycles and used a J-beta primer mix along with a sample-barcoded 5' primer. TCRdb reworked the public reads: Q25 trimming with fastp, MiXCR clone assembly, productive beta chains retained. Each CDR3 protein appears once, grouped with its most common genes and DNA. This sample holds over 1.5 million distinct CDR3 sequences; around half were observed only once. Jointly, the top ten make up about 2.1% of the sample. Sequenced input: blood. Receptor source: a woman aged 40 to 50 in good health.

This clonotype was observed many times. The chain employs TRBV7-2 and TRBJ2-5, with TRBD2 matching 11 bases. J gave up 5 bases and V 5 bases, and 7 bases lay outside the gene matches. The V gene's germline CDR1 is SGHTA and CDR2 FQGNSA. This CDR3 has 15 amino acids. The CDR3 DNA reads TGTGCCAGCAGCCGTACTAGCGGGGGAGGCGAGACCCAGTACTTC. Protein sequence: CASSRTSGGGETQYF.

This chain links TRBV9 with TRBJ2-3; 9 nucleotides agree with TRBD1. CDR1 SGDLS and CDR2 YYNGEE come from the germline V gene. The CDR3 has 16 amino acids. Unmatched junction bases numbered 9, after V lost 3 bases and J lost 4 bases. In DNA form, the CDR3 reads TGTGCCAGCAGCGGCCGGACAGGGGAAGATCCAGATACGCAGTATTTT. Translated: CASSGRTGEDPDTQYF.

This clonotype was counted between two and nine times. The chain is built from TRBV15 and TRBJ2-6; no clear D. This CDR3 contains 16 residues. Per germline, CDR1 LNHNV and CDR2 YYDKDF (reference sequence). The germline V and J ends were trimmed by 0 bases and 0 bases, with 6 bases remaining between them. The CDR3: CATSRDHFSGANVLTF. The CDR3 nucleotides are TGTGCCACCAGCAGAGATCACTTCTCTGGGGCCAACGTCCTGACTTTC. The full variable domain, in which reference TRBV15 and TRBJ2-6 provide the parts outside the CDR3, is DAMVIQNPRYQVTQFGKPVTLSCSQTLNHNVMYWYQQKSSQAPKLLFHYYDKDFNNEADTPDNFQSRRPNTSFCFLDIRSPGLGDTAMYLCATSRDHFSGANVLTFGAGSRLTVL.

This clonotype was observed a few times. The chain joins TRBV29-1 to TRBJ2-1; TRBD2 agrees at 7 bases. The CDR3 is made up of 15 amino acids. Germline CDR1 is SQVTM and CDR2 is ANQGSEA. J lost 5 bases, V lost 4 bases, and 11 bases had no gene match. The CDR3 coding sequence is TGCAGCGTTGTAGCAACCGGGACTATACACAATGAGCAGTTCTTC. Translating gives CSVVATGTIHNEQFF.

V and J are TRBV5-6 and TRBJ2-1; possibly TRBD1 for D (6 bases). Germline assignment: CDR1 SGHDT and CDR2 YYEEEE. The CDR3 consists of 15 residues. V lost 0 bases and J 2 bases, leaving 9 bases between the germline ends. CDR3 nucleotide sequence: TGTGCCAGCAGCTTGGGACAGGATCCCTACAATGAGCAGTTCTTC. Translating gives CASSLGQDPYNEQFF.

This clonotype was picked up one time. The CDR3 bases are TGTGCCAGCAGTCGGCCAAGCGGGGCCGAGCAGTTCTTC. Its protein product is CASSRPSGAEQFF. The rearrangement joins TRBV5-5 to TRBJ2-1, with 7 bases aligning to TRBD2. J lost 10 bases, V lost 5 bases, and 9 bases had no gene match. This CDR3 is built from 13 residues. The germline gives CDR1 SGHKS, CDR2 YYEKEE (reference sequence).

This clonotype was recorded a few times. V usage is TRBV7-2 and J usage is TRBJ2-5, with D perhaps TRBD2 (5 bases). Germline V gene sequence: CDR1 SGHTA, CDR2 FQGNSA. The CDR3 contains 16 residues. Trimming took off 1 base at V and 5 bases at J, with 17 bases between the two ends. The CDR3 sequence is CASSLGYLAGRETQYF. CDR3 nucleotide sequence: TGTGCCAGCAGCTTAGGGTACCTAGCTGGTCGGGAGACCCAGTACTTC.

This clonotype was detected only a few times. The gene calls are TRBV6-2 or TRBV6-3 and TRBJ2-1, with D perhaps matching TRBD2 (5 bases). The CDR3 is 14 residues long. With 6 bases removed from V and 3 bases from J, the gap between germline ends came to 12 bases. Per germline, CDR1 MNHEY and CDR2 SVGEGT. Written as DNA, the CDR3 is TGTGCCAGCAGAGAGGGCTGGGACTACAATGAGCAGTTCTTC. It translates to CASREGWDYNEQFF.

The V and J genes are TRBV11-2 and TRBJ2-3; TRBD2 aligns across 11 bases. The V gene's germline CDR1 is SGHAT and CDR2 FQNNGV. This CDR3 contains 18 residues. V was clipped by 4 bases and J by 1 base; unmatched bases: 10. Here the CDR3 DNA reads TGTGCCAGCAGCTGGAAGCCGGGACTAGCGGAACGCACAGATACGCAGTATTTT. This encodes CASSWKPGLAERTDTQYF.

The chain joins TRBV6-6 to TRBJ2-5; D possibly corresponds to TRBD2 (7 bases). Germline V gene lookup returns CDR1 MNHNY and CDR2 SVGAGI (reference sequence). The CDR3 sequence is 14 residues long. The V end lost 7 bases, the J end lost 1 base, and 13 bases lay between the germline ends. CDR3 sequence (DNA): TGTGCCAGCAACATACGGGGGGCCCAAGAGACCCAGTACTTC. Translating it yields CASNIRGAQETQYF.

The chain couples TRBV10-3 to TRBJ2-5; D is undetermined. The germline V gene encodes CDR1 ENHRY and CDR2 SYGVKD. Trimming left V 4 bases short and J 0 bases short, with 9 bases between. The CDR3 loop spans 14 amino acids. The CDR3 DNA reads TGTGCCATCAGTGTGCACCAGTACCAAGAGACCCAGTACTTC. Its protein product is CAISVHQYQETQYF.

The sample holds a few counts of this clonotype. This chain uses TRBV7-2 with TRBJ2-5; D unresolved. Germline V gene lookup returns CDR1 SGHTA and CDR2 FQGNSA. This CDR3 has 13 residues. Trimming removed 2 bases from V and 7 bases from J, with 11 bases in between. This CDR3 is CASSLSPAVTQYF. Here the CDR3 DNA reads TGTGCCAGCAGCTTATCGCCCGCGGTGACCCAGTACTTC.

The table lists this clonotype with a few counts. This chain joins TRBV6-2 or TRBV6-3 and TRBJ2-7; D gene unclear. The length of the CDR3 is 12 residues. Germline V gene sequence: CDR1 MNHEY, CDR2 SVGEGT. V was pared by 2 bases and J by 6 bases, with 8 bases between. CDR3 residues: CASSYPKGEQYF. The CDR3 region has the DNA TGTGCCAGCAGTTACCCAAAGGGCGAGCAGTACTTC.

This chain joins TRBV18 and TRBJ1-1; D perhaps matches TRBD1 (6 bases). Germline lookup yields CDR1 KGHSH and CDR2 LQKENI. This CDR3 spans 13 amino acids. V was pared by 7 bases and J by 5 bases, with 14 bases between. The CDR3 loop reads CASLYTGSTEAFF. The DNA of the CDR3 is TGTGCCAGCTTATATACAGGGAGTACTGAAGCTTTCTTT. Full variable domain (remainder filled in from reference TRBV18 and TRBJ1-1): NAGVMQNPRHLVRRRGQEARLRCSPMKGHSHVYWYRQLPEEGLKFMVYLQKENIIDESGMPKERFSAEFPKEGPSILRIQQVVRGDSAAYFCASLYTGSTEAFFGQGTRLTVV.

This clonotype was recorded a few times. CDR3 DNA sequence: TGCAGTGCTAGAAACCGCCGTGGATACCAAGAGACCCAGTACTTC. This codes for CSARNRRGYQETQYF. This chain connects TRBV20-1 to TRBJ2-5, with D unclear. The CDR3 has 15 amino acids. Germline CDR1 reads DFQATT; CDR2 reads SNEGSKA (reference sequence). Trimming took off 2 bases at V and 0 bases at J, with 13 bases between the two ends.